This is a list of T cell receptor beta chains from one sample in a study of blood T cell repertoires in COVID-19. Here immunoSEQ multiplex PCR was the method, and the copy in TCRdb shows in-frame clones only, minus some. The table lists about 100,000 clones, roughly 78% of them singletons. The sample taken for sequencing was peripheral blood. The receptors were sampled from a woman older than 75 with active or convalescent COVID-19. The CDR3 runs from the conserved cysteine through the conserved F or W.

v_call: TRBV7-2
j_call: TRBJ2-7
cdr3_length: 15
cdr3_aa: CASRAGGTGFYEQYF

v_call: TRBV2
j_call: TRBJ2-1
cdr3_length: 14
cdr3_aa: CASWVLAGFGEQFF

v_call: TRBV7-9
j_call: TRBJ2-7
cdr3_length: 12
cdr3_aa: CASSLASREQYF

v_call: TRBV29-1
j_call: TRBJ1-1
cdr3_length: 13
cdr3_aa: CSVENQKNTEAFF

v_call: TRBV9
j_call: TRBJ1-2
cdr3_length: 14
cdr3_aa: CASSVGQGNYGYTF

v_call: TRBV6-2/TRBV6-3
j_call: TRBJ2-3
cdr3_length: 14
cdr3_aa: CASSYAGIEDTQYF

v_call: TRBV2
j_call: TRBJ1-5
cdr3_length: 14
cdr3_aa: CASTGHSPNQPQHF

v_call: TRBV5-1
j_call: TRBJ2-2
cdr3_length: 16
cdr3_aa: CASSSGGGTNSGELFF

v_call: TRBV2
j_call: TRBJ2-3
cdr3_length: 16
cdr3_aa: CASSVDRSRSTDTQYF

v_call: TRBV19
j_call: TRBJ2-5
cdr3_length: 14
cdr3_aa: CASSIGQARETQYF

v_call: TRBV4-2
j_call: TRBJ2-5
cdr3_length: 15
cdr3_aa: CASSQAPSGQETQYF

v_call: TRBV5-4
j_call: TRBJ2-7
cdr3_length: 15
cdr3_aa: CASSFFSSGSYEQYF

v_call: TRBV30
j_call: TRBJ2-7
cdr3_length: 14
cdr3_aa: CAWSVLQGLGEQYF

v_call: TRBV5-1
j_call: TRBJ2-2
cdr3_length: 15
cdr3_aa: CASSLGVGGTGELFF